The rows below give T cell receptor beta chains drawn from one sample of a study of CD8 T cells in ankylosing spondylitis. In TCRdb, the 5' RACE reads were re-called with MiXCR into one record per CDR3 protein. The sample has 310,000 or so distinct CDR3 sequences, 20% seen once. Sequenced: blood, either unsorted or a sorted T cell fraction (not recorded which). The receptors here all came from a male donor with ankylosing spondylitis or in good health (not recorded which). Both conserved end residues are trimmed from each CDR3. A D gene is named only where the DNA matches it firmly.

D gene | V gene | CDR3 protein
TRBD2 | TRBV2 | ASSSGGITGELF
TRBD2 | TRBV30 | AWNSGEETQY
- | TRBV12-3/TRBV12-4 | ASSSWGDYNEQF
TRBD1 | TRBV20-1 | SASTGGAETQY
- | TRBV9 | ASSPSLSSRRGGKPQY
TRBD1 | TRBV6-2/TRBV6-3 | ASNLQGSWETQY
- | TRBV24-1 | ATSDLQRGSGANVLT
- | TRBV29-1 | SGGRGRAGNTEAF
- | TRBV28 | ASSPTNMNEKLF
- | TRBV20-1 | SVSSRTVNQPQH
- | TRBV10-1 | ASSDSSTGLTYNEQF
- | TRBV27 | ASSLRVLTDTQY
- | TRBV11-2 | ASSSLPVPNTEAF